A single sample gave rise to the 26 T cell receptor beta chains below, sequenced in a study of technical replicates of blood from a few donors. Here immunoSEQ multiplex PCR was the method, and the copy in TCRdb shows in-frame clones only, minus some. The sample includes some 66,000 clones, roughly 88% of them seen just once. The specimen sequenced was PBMCs. These receptors came from a human donor in good health. Some clones in this sample may be carry-over from other donors' samples.

The rearrangement links TRBV7-3 to TRBJ2-1; 11 bases fit TRBD1. Unmatched junction bases numbered 2, after V lost 3 bases and J lost 7 bases. From germline, CDR1 is SGHTA and CDR2 FQGTGA. The CDR3 is 14 residues long. CDR3 in amino acids: CASSLDRGLNEQFF. The CDR3 DNA follows: TGTGCCAGCAGCTTGGACAGGGGGCTTAATGAGCAGTTCTTC.

The chain joins TRBV5-5 to TRBJ2-1; TRBD1 matches 9 bases. CDR1 and CDR2 from the germline V gene are SGHKS and YYEKEE (reference sequence). The CDR3 has 14 residues. The V gene end was trimmed by 0 bases and the J gene end by 9 bases; junction bases not matched to a gene: 4. CDR3 sequence reads: CASSLGDREGEQFF. In nucleotides, the CDR3 is TGTGCCAGCAGCTTGGGGGACAGGGAGGGTGAGCAGTTCTTC.

This chain connects TRBV7-9 to TRBJ2-5; 9 bases align to TRBD2. The CDR3 contains 16 residues. The germline gives CDR1 SEHNR, CDR2 FQNEAQ (reference sequence). J gave up 4 bases and V 5 bases, and 11 bases lay outside the gene matches. The CDR3 sequence is CASSPQLAGRSETQYF. Written as DNA, the CDR3 is TGTGCCAGCAGCCCGCAACTAGCGGGCCGGTCAGAGACCCAGTACTTC.

CDR3 nucleotide sequence: TGTGCAAGTCGCCCCAGAGACGCTAGCGGGAGGCCCTACGAGCAGTACTTC. Translation gives CASRPRDASGRPYEQYF. The V and J genes are TRBV12-2 and TRBJ2-7; the listed D gene, TRBD2, was not tested against the DNA. TRBV12-2 is listed as a pseudogene. This CDR3 has 17 residues.

The rearrangement uses TRBV4-3 and TRBJ2-1, with TRBD1 matching over 7 bases. The germline V gene has CDR1 LGHNA and CDR2 YSLEER. Germline trimming cut 1 base from V and 2 bases from J; bases unmatched to any gene: 8. The CDR3 length is 17 residues. The CDR3 DNA reads as TGCGCCAGCAGCCAAGTCAAAGGGGGCATTACCTACAATGAGCAGTTCTTC. Its translation is CASSQVKGGITYNEQFF.

The rearrangement links TRBV6-6 to TRBJ2-7, with 9 bases fitting TRBD1. Germline assignment: CDR1 MNHNY and CDR2 SVGAGI (reference sequence). Trimming cost V 10 bases and J 2 bases; bases outside gene matches: 12. This CDR3 contains 15 residues. CDR3 in amino acids: CAIRSGTGNTYEQYF. In DNA form, the CDR3 reads TGTGCCATCCGTTCCGGGACAGGGAACACCTACGAGCAGTACTTC.

The gene calls are TRBV27 and TRBJ2-1; no clear D. V was shortened by 4 bases and J by 6 bases, with 7 bases between the two germline ends. This CDR3 comprises 12 residues. The V gene's germline CDR1 is MNHEY and CDR2 SMNVEV (reference sequence). CDR3 residues: CASSWNSNEQFF. CDR3 nucleotides: TGTGCCAGCAGTTGGAACAGCAATGAGCAGTTCTTC.

This clone was seen a single time. The V call is TRBV7-3, the J call TRBJ2-1; 10 nucleotides align to TRBD2. Germline CDR1 reads SGHTA; CDR2 reads FQGTGA. V was pared by 3 bases and J by 3 bases, with 5 bases of the junction left unmatched. The CDR3 covers 16 residues. In DNA, the CDR3 is TGTGCCAGCAGCTTCGTAGCGGGGGGAGGCTACAATGAGCAGTTCTTC. It codes for CASSFVAGGGYNEQFF.

The chain links TRBV6-5 to TRBJ1-3; 7 bases fit TRBD1. The V gene's germline CDR1 is MNHEY and CDR2 SVGAGI. The CDR3 runs to 14 residues. V shed 5 bases, J shed 2 bases, and the junction held 3 bases outside the gene matches. CDR3 DNA: TGTGCCAGCAGTCCCGACAGGGCTGGAAACACCATATATTTT. Translated, it gives CASSPDRAGNTIYF.

The chain recombines TRBV2 with TRBJ1-2; TRBD1 matches 7 bases. Germline lookup yields CDR1 SNHLY and CDR2 FYNNEI. CDR3 size: 13 residues. V lost 10 bases, J lost 8 bases, and 13 bases stayed unmatched. CDR3 nucleotides: TGTGCCACCAACTTCAGACAGGGTGGCGGCTACACCTTC. Its protein is CATNFRQGGGYTF.

The rearrangement uses TRBV4-3 and TRBJ2-1; 9 nucleotides match TRBD2. The CDR3 runs 16 residues. In germline, CDR1 is LGHNA, CDR2 YSLEER. J lost 9 bases, V lost 0 bases, and 9 bases had no gene match. CDR3 bases: TGCGCCAGCAGCCAAGATCGTAGCGGGGGAGCTAGTGAGCAGTTCTTC. Residues: CASSQDRSGGASEQFF.

The chain joins TRBV5-5 to TRBJ2-7, with TRBD2 matching 14 bases. The CDR3 is 15 residues long. Trimming cost V 3 bases and J 6 bases; bases outside gene matches: 5. Germline V gene sequence: CDR1 SGHKS, CDR2 YYEKEE (reference sequence). As DNA, the CDR3 is TGTGCCAGCAGCTACGGGACTAGCGGGGGTTTCGAGCAGTACTTC. Translated, it gives CASSYGTSGGFEQYF.

The chain combines TRBV7-9 with TRBJ2-1; no reliable D call. V dropped 1 base and J dropped 0 bases, with 7 bases sitting between them. The V gene's germline CDR1 is SEHNR and CDR2 FQNEAQ (reference sequence). The CDR3 is made up of 15 amino acids. CDR3 in amino acids: CASSLGQASYNEQFF. As DNA, the CDR3 is TGTGCCAGCAGCTTAGGTCAGGCCTCCTACAATGAGCAGTTCTTC. Supplemented by reference TRBV7-9 and TRBJ2-1, the full variable domain reads DTGVSQNPRHKITKRGQNVTFRCDPISEHNRLYWYRQTLGQGPEFLTYFQNEAQLEKSRLLSDRFSAERPKGSFSTLEIQRTEQGDSAMYLCASSLGQASYNEQFFGPGTRLTVL.

The chain is built from TRBV2 and TRBJ2-5; TRBD2 is a possible D gene (5 bases). The CDR3 length is 13 residues. The germline V gene encodes CDR1 SNHLY and CDR2 FYNNEI. The V end lost 6 bases, the J end lost 5 bases, and 13 bases lay between the germline ends. CDR3: CASRFARGETQYF. The CDR3 bases are TGTGCCAGCAGGTTTGCCCGAGGGGAGACCCAGTACTTC.

The chain recombines TRBV18 with TRBJ2-2, with a weak D call TRBD1 (6 bases). This CDR3 has 16 residues. Germline CDR1 is KGHSH and CDR2 is LQKENI. The V gene lost 5 bases and the J gene lost 1 base, with 14 bases spanning the gap. Here the CDR3 DNA reads TGTGCCAGCTCAGCCTCCGGGACATTGAACACCGGGGAGCTGTTTTTT. Protein product: CASSASGTLNTGELFF.

This clone was detected once. J is TRBJ2-1 and V is TRBV2; possible D gene TRBD1, 6 bases. The V gene's germline CDR1 is SNHLY and CDR2 FYNNEI. The ends were cut back, 1 base at V and 2 bases at J, with 15 bases in the middle. The CDR3 has 17 residues. This CDR3 is CASSEVFWTEAYNEQFF. CDR3 DNA: TGTGCCAGCAGTGAAGTCTTTTGGACAGAAGCCTACAATGAGCAGTTCTTC.

This rearrangement joins TRBV15 to TRBJ2-5; 7 bases match TRBD1. The V segment lost 4 bases and the J segment 1 base; nucleotides outside the gene matches: 6. The CDR3 sequence is 15 residues long. Germline V gene lookup returns CDR1 LNHNV and CDR2 YYDKDF (reference sequence). CDR3 sequence reads: CATSMSQGSQETQYF. As DNA, the CDR3 is TGTGCCACCAGCATGTCACAGGGGAGCCAAGAGACCCAGTACTTC.

The chain links TRBV11-2 to TRBJ2-7; the match to TRBD2 covers 7 bases. The CDR3 has 13 amino acids. The germline V gene has CDR1 SGHAT and CDR2 FQNNGV. Trimming took 1 base from V and 3 from J; bases not matched to a gene: 0. The CDR3 coding sequence is TGTGCCAGCAGCTTAGGCGGGGGCTACGAGCAGTACTTC. Its protein is CASSLGGGYEQYF. Full variable domain (rest looked up from reference TRBV11-2 and TRBJ2-7): EAGVAQSPRYKIIEKRQSVAFWCNPISGHATLYWYQQILGQGPKLLIQFQNNGVVDDSQLPKDRFSAERLKGVDSTLKIQPAKLEDSAVYLCASSLGGGYEQYFGPGTRLTVT.

The V and J genes are TRBV4-3 and TRBJ1-1; D may be TRBD1 (5 bases). The CDR3 loop spans 15 amino acids. CDR1 is LGHNA and CDR2 is YSLEER in the germline V gene. Between the trimmed V and J ends, which lost 2 bases and 4 bases, there was a span of 14 bases. CDR3 amino acids: CASSQRFRGGTEAFF. The CDR3 coding sequence is TGCGCCAGCAGCCAAAGATTTCGGGGGGGCACTGAAGCTTTCTTT.

The V call is TRBV7-9, the J call TRBJ2-3; no clear D. CDR3 length: 13 amino acids. Germline loops: CDR1 SEHNR, CDR2 FQNEAQ (reference sequence). The ends were cut back, 1 base at V and 4 bases at J, with 6 bases in the middle. The CDR3 coding sequence is TGTGCCAGCAGCTTAGGGGCCGCAGATACGCAGTATTTT. Its translation is CASSLGAADTQYF. The complete variable domain, with remaining parts taken from reference TRBV7-9 and TRBJ2-3, reads DTGVSQNPRHKITKRGQNVTFRCDPISEHNRLYWYRQTLGQGPEFLTYFQNEAQLEKSRLLSDRFSAERPKGSFSTLEIQRTEQGDSAMYLCASSLGAADTQYFGPGTRLTVL.

A single count supports this clone. The DNA of the CDR3 is TGTGCCAGCAGTTACTTTCGCGAAAATGAAAAACTGTTTTTT. Amino acids: CASSYFRENEKLFF. This chain connects TRBV6-5 to TRBJ1-4; D call uncertain. V shed 1 base and J shed 5 bases, with 8 bases lying between them. The CDR3 has 14 amino acids. Germline V lookup: CDR1 MNHEY, CDR2 SVGAGI.

The V gene is TRBV18, the J gene TRBJ1-4, with 7 bases aligning to TRBD1. The CDR3 covers 14 residues. Germline CDR1 KGHSH, CDR2 LQKENI. Trimming cost V 1 base and J 5 bases; bases outside gene matches: 1. DNA for the CDR3: TGTGCCAGCTCACCACTACAGGGGAATGAAAAACTGTTTTTT. It translates to CASSPLQGNEKLFF.

V is TRBV9 and J is TRBJ2-7, with TRBD2 identical over 10 bases. CDR1 is SGDLS, CDR2 YYNGEE, per germline. The CDR3 runs to 16 residues. J was trimmed by 3 bases and V by 3 bases; bases with no gene match: 9. The CDR3 DNA is TGTGCCAGCAGCGCCTCACCCCGGACTAGCGGCTACGAGCAGTACTTC. Protein sequence: CASSASPRTSGYEQYF.

The chain joins TRBV12-5 to TRBJ2-5, with 13 bases identical to TRBD2. Per germline, CDR1 LGHNT and CDR2 FRNRAP. V lost 6 bases to trimming and J lost 3 bases; unmatched junction nucleotides: 4. The CDR3 spans 15 residues. CDR3 protein: CASGRGLAGEETQYF. Written as DNA, the CDR3 is TGTGCTAGTGGCCGTGGACTAGCGGGGGAAGAGACCCAGTACTTC.

V is TRBV4-3 and J is TRBJ1-6; D perhaps matches TRBD1 (5 bases). The CDR3 is 15 amino acids. CDR1 and CDR2 from the germline V gene are LGHNA and YSLEER. Trimming stripped 4 bases from V and 7 bases from J, with 14 bases between. The CDR3 sequence: CASSLRAGGNSPLHF. CDR3 coding DNA: TGCGCCAGCAGCCTGAGGGCCGGGGGGAATTCACCCCTCCACTTT.

The chain recombines TRBV29-1 with TRBJ2-5; 7 bases are shared with TRBD1. Germline CDR1 and CDR2: SQVTM and ANQGSEA. Trimming at V came to 6 bases and at J to 2 bases, leaving 3 bases not matched to a gene. This CDR3 spans 12 amino acids. The CDR3 loop is CSVMTGQETQYF. CDR3 in DNA: TGCAGCGTGATGACAGGGCAAGAGACCCAGTACTTC.